The following is a T cell receptor (beta chain) sequence with its context. The antigen remains undetermined. One end of the junction fails to match germline, which may point to a read error. The record originates from a study of molecular identifiers for immune sequencing clone quantification. Findings and caveats of the study: Spiked Jurkat TCR RNA from one cell was reportedly detectable among around 1 million naive cells.

The CDR3 is 14 residues long. Germline loops: CDR1 SGHDT, CDR2 YYEEEE. TCRdb re-derived calls from the PCR reads in MiXCR, one entry per CDR3 protein. The table has approximately 550,000 distinct CDR3 sequences, about a fifth seen once. CD8+CD4-CCR7+CD45RA+ sorting gave the naive CD8 T cells. The V and J genes are TRBV5-6 and TRBJ2-7; D is ambiguous. The sequence came from a human donor in good health. Some libraries in this study had Jurkat cell RNA spiked in. Material: naive CD8+ T cells from blood, with Jurkat cell RNA spiked in. The subset was: FACS-sorted CD8+CD4-CCR7+CD45RA+ naive T cells. The CDR3 sequence: CASNLDANEGEQYF. The CDR3 coding sequence is TGTGCCAGCAACTTGGACGCCAACGAAGGCGAGCAGTACTTC.